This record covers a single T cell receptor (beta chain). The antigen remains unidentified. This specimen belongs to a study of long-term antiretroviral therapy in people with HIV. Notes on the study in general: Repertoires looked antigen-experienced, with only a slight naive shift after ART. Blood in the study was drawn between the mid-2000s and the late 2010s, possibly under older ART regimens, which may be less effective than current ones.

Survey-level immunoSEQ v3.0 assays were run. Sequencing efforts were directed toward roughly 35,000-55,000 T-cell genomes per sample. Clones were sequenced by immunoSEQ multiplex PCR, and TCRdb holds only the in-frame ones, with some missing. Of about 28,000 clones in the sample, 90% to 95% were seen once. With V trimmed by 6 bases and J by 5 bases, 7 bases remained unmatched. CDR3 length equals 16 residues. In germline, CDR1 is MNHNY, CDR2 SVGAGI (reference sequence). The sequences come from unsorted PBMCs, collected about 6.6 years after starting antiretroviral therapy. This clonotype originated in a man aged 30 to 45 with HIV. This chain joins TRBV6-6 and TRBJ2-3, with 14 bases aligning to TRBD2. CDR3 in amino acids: CASRTTSGGAGDTQYF. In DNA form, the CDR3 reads TGTGCCAGCAGAACGACTAGCGGGGGGGCAGGAGATACGCAGTATTTT.